Below are 18 T cell receptor beta chains sequenced from a single sample in a study of T cell responses to AZD1222 COVID-19 vaccine. Sequencing used immunoSEQ multiplex PCR; TCRdb keeps in-frame clones, though not all of them. The table has 90,000 to 150,000 clones, about nine tenths seen once. The source material was peripheral blood, sampled 28 days after the second AZD1222 dose. The source is an adult who received the AZD1222 COVID-19 vaccine.

The genes are TRBV3-1 (or the pseudogene TRBV3-2) and TRBJ1-1, with D unclear. The CDR3 loop spans 14 amino acids. The V gene's germline CDR1 is LGHDT and CDR2 YNNKEL (reference sequence). V was shortened by 2 bases and J by 5 bases, with 12 bases between the two germline ends. The CDR3 protein is CASSQSAVKTEAFF. CDR3 DNA: TGTGCCAGCAGCCAATCCGCGGTAAAAACTGAAGCTTTCTTT.

The chain's CDR3 is CASSQPRGDTEAFF. CDR3 nucleotide sequence: TGCGCCAGCAGCCAACCGCGGGGCGACACTGAAGCTTTCTTT. V is TRBV5-1 and J is TRBJ1-1; tentative D call: TRBD1 (5 bases). There are 14 residues in the CDR3. The germline V gene has CDR1 SGHRS and CDR2 YFSETQ. Trimming stripped 4 bases from V and 3 bases from J, with 13 bases between. Complete variable domain (other parts from reference TRBV5-1 and TRBJ1-1): KAGVTQTPRYLIKTRGQQVTLSCSPISGHRSVSWYQQTPGQGLQFLFEYFSETQRNKGNFPGRFSGRQFSNSRSEMNVSTLELGDSALYLCASSQPRGDTEAFFGQGTRLTVV.

This chain joins TRBV4-2 and TRBJ1-2; D possibly corresponds to TRBD1 (6 bases). Trimming took 1 base from V and 1 from J, leaving 10 bases between them. CDR1 LGHNA and CDR2 YNFKEQ come from the germline V gene. The CDR3 runs to 15 residues. The CDR3 loop is CASSQVRGLNYGYTF. DNA for the CDR3: TGTGCCAGCAGCCAAGTCAGGGGACTTAACTATGGCTACACCTTC.

The table lists this clone with a count of one. The CDR3 protein is CASTPQGLGYTF. The CDR3 nucleotides are TGTGCCAGCACCCCACAGGGATTGGGCTACACCTTC. V usage is TRBV6-2 or TRBV6-3 and J usage is TRBJ1-2, with D maybe TRBD1 (6 bases). Trimming cost V 7 bases and J 8 bases, with 14 bases left between them. This CDR3 spans 12 amino acids. CDR1 is MNHEY, CDR2 SVGEGT, per germline.

V is TRBV30 and J is TRBJ1-6; the match to TRBD1 covers 7 bases. Losses at the gene ends were 5 bases for V and 6 bases for J; bases not matched to a gene: 4. The CDR3 has 13 amino acids. The germline V gene has CDR1 GTSNPN and CDR2 SVGIG (reference sequence). This CDR3 is CAWSGQFNSPLHF. CDR3 DNA: TGTGCCTGGTCGGGACAGTTTAATTCACCCCTCCACTTT. Combining the CDR3 with reference TRBV30 and TRBJ1-6 gives the whole variable domain SQTIHQWPATLVQPVGSPLSLECTVEGTSNPNLYWYRQAAGRGLQLLFYSVGIGQISSEVPQNLSASRPQDRQFILSSKKLLLSDSGFYLCAWSGQFNSPLHFGNGTRLTVT.

This clone appeared once. The chain couples TRBV9 to TRBJ1-2; 9 nucleotides align to TRBD1. V lost 4 bases and J lost 3; bases outside the gene matches: 7. Germline assignment: CDR1 SGDLS and CDR2 YYNGEE. CDR3 length: 15 amino acids. The CDR3 DNA reads TGTGCCAGCAGCCCATCCGGACAGGGGTACTATGGCTACACCTTC. Translated: CASSPSGQGYYGYTF.

This clone was observed a single time. The V gene is TRBV12-3 or TRBV12-4, the J gene TRBJ1-1, with TRBD1 as a possible D gene (5 bases). Trimming left V 1 base short and J 4 bases short, with 7 bases between. CDR3 size: 13 residues. The CDR3 DNA is TGTGCCAGCAGTTTAGGCGGGGCCACTGAAGCTTTCTTT. This sequence encodes CASSLGGATEAFF.

V and J are TRBV30 and TRBJ1-1; tentatively, D is TRBD1 (6 bases). The CDR3 spans 11 residues. Deletions cut 2 bases from V and 6 bases from J, with 7 bases between. CDR1 and CDR2 (germline): GTSNPN, SVGIG (reference sequence). DNA of the CDR3: TGTGCCTGGAGTAGGACAGCTGAAGCTTTCTTT. Translated: CAWSRTAEAFF.

Here the CDR3 reads CASSRLPPGAGGNTDTQYF. The CDR3 DNA follows: TGCGCCAGCAGCCGACTCCCCCCGGGAGCGGGGGGTAACACAGATACGCAGTATTTT. The chain combines TRBV5-1 with TRBJ2-3, with 9 bases aligning to TRBD2. J was trimmed by 2 bases and V by 4 bases; bases with no gene match: 17. The germline CDR1 and CDR2 sequences are SGHRS and YFSETQ. This CDR3 has 19 residues.

This chain joins TRBV28 and TRBJ2-7; no firm D call. The CDR3 contains 16 residues. V lost 6 bases to trimming and J lost 1 base, with 19 bases between them. The V gene's germline CDR1 is MDHEN and CDR2 SYDVKM. Written as DNA, the CDR3 is TGTGCCAGCAGCCTCCAGACGAGTCCGAATTCCTACGAGCAGTACTTC. Translated, it gives CASSLQTSPNSYEQYF.

This clone was counted a single time. The V gene is TRBV28, the J gene TRBJ1-1; the D gene is possibly TRBD1 (5 bases). CDR3 length: 14 residues. V lost 2 bases and J 5 bases, leaving 12 bases between the germline ends. Germline V lookup: CDR1 MDHEN, CDR2 SYDVKM. CDR3 in DNA: TGTGCCAGCAGTTTAGTAATGGGGGTAACTGAAGCTTTCTTT. The encoded protein is CASSLVMGVTEAFF. Drawing the rest from reference TRBV28 and TRBJ1-1, the complete variable domain is DVKVTQSSRYLVKRTGEKVFLECVQDMDHENMFWYRQDPGLGLRLIYFSYDVKMKEKGDIPEGYSVSREKKERFSLILESASTNQTSMYLCASSLVMGVTEAFFGQGTRLTVV.

The chain has TRBV19 and TRBJ1-5; D is perhaps TRBD1 (6 bases). Germline CDR1 reads LNHDA; CDR2 reads SQIVND (reference sequence). This CDR3 is 14 amino acids long. V lost 7 bases and J 5 bases, leaving 15 bases between the germline ends. The CDR3 reads CASTDPRGHQPQHF. CDR3 nucleotide sequence: TGTGCCAGTACCGACCCTCGGGGGCATCAGCCCCAGCATTTT.

The J gene is TRBJ1-6, the V gene TRBV18, with 7 bases fitting TRBD1. The V gene end was trimmed by 5 bases and the J gene end by 5 bases; junction bases not matched to a gene: 12. CDR1 and CDR2 (germline): KGHSH, LQKENI. The CDR3 runs 17 residues. The CDR3 DNA reads TGTGCCAGCTCAACCAGAGGGGGCGGGAGCGATAATTCACCCCTCCACTTT. Its translation: CASSTRGGGSDNSPLHF.

The chain combines TRBV5-1 with TRBJ2-2; 7 nucleotides align to TRBD2. The CDR3 consists of 16 residues. V shed 3 bases, J shed 5 bases, and the junction held 10 bases outside the gene matches. Germline CDR1 is SGHRS and CDR2 is YFSETQ. The CDR3 DNA reads TGCGCCAGCAGCTGGTCAATCAGGGAGGGTACCGGGGAGCTGTTTTTT. Translation: CASSWSIREGTGELFF.

The rearrangement links TRBV20-1 to TRBJ1-1; tentatively, D is TRBD1 (5 bases). Germline CDR1 and CDR2: DFQATT and SNEGSKA (reference sequence). V was shortened by 3 bases and J by 5 bases, with 10 bases between the two germline ends. CDR3 length: 12 residues. The CDR3 reads CSASTGITEAFF. DNA of the CDR3: TGCAGTGCTAGTACAGGAATAACTGAAGCTTTCTTT.

The rearrangement uses TRBV2 and TRBJ1-5; D uncertain. Germline lookup yields CDR1 SNHLY and CDR2 FYNNEI. The ends were cut back, 10 bases at V and 0 bases at J, with 13 bases in the middle. This CDR3 contains 14 residues. In DNA, the CDR3 is TGTGCCACCACCCGGGCCACTAGCAATCAGCCCCAGCATTTT. It specifies CATTRATSNQPQHF.

This clone was observed a few times. V gene TRBV19 combines with J gene TRBJ2-5, with no clear D. CDR1 and CDR2 from the germline V gene are LNHDA and SQIVND (reference sequence). Trimming cost V 1 base and J 4 bases, with 19 bases left between them. The CDR3 has 17 residues. CDR3 protein: CASSIAPIEGPGETQYF. CDR3 DNA: TGTGCCAGTAGTATAGCCCCGATCGAAGGGCCCGGAGAGACCCAGTACTTC.

With respect to this clone: One end of the junction does not line up with germline, which may come from a read error. V and J are TRBV19 and TRBJ1-5, with D unclear. CDR1 LNHDA and CDR2 SQIVND come from the germline V gene (reference sequence). The CDR3 covers 15 residues. The CDR3 spells CASSGPRISDQPQHF. As DNA, the CDR3 is TGTGCCAGTAGTGGACCCCGGATTAGCGATCAGCCCCAGCATTTT.